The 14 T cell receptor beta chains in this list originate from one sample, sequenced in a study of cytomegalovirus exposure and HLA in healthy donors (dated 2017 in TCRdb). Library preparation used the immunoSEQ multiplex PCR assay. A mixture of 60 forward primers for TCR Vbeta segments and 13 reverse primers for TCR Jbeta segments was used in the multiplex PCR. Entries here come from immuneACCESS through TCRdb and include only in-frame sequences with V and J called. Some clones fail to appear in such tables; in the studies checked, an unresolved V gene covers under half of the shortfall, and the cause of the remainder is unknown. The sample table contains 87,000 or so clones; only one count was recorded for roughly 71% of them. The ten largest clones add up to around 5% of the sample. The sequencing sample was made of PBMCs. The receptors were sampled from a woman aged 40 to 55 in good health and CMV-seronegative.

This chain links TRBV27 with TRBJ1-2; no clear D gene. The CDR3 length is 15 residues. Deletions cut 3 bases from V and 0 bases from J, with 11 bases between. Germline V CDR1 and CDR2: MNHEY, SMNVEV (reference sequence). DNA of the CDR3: TGTGCCAGCAGTTTGGAGGGATTTTCTAACTATGGCTACACCTTC. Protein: CASSLEGFSNYGYTF.

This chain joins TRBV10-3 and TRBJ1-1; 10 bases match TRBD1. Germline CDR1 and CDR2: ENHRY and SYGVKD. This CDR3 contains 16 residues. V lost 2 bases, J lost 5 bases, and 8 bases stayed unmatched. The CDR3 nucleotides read TGTGCCATCAGTGAGATTGACAGGGGGCGCGGGACTGAAGCTTTCTTT. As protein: CAISEIDRGRGTEAFF.

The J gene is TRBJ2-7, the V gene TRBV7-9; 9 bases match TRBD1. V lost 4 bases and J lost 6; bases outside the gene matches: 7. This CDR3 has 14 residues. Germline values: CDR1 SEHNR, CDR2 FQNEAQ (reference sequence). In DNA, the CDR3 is TGTGCCAGCAGCTCCGGGACAGGGCAAGCCGAGCAGTACTTC. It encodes CASSSGTGQAEQYF.

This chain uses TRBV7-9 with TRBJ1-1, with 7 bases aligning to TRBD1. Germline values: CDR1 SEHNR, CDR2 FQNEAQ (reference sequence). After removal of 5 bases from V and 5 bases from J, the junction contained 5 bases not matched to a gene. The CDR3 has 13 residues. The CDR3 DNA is TGTGCCAGCAGCCTCGTACAGGGGACTGAAGCTTTCTTT. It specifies CASSLVQGTEAFF.

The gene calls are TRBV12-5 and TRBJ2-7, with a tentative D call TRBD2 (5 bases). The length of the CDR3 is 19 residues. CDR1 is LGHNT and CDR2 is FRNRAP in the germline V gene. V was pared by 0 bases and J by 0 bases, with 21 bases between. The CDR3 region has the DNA TGTGCTAGTGGTTTGGTAACATATTTGGGAGTGACCCCCTCCTACGAGCAGTACTTC. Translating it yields CASGLVTYLGVTPSYEQYF.

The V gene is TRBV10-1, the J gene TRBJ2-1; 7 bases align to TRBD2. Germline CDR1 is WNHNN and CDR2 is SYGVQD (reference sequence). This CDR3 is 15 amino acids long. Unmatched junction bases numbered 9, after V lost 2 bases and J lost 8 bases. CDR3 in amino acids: CASSERSSGVHEQFF. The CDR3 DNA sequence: TGCGCCAGCAGTGAGAGGTCCAGCGGGGTCCATGAGCAGTTCTTC.

As DNA, the CDR3 is TGTGCCAGCAGTGTGAGATTCGAGCAAACACCCCTCCACTTT. It is translated as CASSVRFEQTPLHF. The chain employs TRBV2 and TRBJ1-6; D gene ambiguous. CDR3 size: 14 residues. Germline-derived CDR1 and CDR2 are SNHLY and FYNNEI. V was clipped by 4 bases and J by 11 bases, with 15 bases between them.

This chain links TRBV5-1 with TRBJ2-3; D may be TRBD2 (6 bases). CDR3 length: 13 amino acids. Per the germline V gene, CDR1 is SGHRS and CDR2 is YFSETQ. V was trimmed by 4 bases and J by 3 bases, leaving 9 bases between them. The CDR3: CASSQGLTDTQYF. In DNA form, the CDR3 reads TGCGCCAGCAGCCAAGGACTAACAGATACGCAGTATTTT.

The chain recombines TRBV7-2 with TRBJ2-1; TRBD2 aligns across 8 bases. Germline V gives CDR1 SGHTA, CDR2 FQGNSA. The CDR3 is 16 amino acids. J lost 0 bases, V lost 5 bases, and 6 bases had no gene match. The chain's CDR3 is CASSTDLAGSYNEQFF. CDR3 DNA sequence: TGTGCCAGCAGCACCGACCTAGCGGGCTCCTACAATGAGCAGTTCTTC. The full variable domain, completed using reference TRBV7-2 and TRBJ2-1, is GAGVSQSPSNKVTEKGKDVELRCDPISGHTALYWYRQSLGQGLEFLIYFQGNSAPDKSGLPSDRFSAERTGGSVSTLTIQRTQQEDSAVYLCASSTDLAGSYNEQFFGPGTRLTVL.

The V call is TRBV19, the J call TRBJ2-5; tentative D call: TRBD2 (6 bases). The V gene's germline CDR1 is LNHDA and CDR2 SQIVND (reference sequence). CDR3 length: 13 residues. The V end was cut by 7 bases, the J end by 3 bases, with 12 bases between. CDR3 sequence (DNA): TGTGCCAGTAAAGGGGACTTGAAAGAGACCCAGTACTTC. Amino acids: CASKGDLKETQYF.

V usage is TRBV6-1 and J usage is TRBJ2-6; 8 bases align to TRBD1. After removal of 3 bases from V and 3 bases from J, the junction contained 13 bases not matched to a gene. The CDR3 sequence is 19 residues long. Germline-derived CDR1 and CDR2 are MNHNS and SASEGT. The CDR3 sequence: CASSDQPDRAFVGANVLTF. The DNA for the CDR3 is TGTGCCAGCAGTGACCAGCCGGACAGGGCTTTCGTTGGGGCCAACGTCCTGACTTTC.

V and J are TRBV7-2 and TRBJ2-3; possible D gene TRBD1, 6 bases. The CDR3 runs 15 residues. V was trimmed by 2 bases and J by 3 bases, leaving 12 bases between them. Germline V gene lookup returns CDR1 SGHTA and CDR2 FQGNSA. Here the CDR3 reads CASSLWATGTDTQYF. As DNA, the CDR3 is TGTGCCAGCAGCTTATGGGCAACAGGGACAGATACGCAGTATTTT.

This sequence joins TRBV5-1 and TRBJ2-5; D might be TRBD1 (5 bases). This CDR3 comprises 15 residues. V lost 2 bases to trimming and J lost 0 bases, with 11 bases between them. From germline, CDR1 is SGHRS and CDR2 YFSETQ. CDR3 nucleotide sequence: TGCGCCAGCAGCTTCCAGGGCTCCTACCAAGAGACCCAGTACTTC. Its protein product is CASSFQGSYQETQYF.

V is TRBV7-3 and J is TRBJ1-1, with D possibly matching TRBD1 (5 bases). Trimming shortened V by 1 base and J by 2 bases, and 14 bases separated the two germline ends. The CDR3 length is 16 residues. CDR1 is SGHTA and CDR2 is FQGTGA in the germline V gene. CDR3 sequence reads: CASSLNGGMINTEAFF. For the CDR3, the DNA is TGTGCCAGCAGCTTAAACGGGGGGATGATCAACACTGAAGCTTTCTTT.